Each of the 8 T cell receptor beta chains below was sequenced from the same sample in a study of cytomegalovirus exposure and HLA in healthy donors. 60 Vbeta and 13 Jbeta primers were used in PCR. Profiled with immunoSEQ multiplex PCR; TCRdb holds only in-frame clones, not every one. This sample carries 95,000 to 150,000 clones, approximately 72% of them seen once, and the ten largest clones take 1.5%. Sample: PBMCs. The source is a man between 18 and 29 years old in good health and CMV-seronegative.

The chain combines TRBV5-5 with TRBJ2-5; D uncertain. Germline V CDR1 and CDR2: SGHKS, YYEKEE (reference sequence). This CDR3 has 14 amino acids. The V gene lost 1 base and the J gene lost 1 base, with 8 bases spanning the gap. In nucleotides, the CDR3 is TGTGCCAGCAGCTTGTACAGCTTCCAAGAGACCCAGTACTTC. It yields the protein CASSLYSFQETQYF. The full variable domain, its missing parts supplied by reference TRBV5-5 and TRBJ2-5, is DAGVTQSPTHLIKTRGQQVTLRCSPISGHKSVSWYQQVLGQGPQFIFQYYEKEERGRGNFPDRFSARQFPNYSSELNVNALLLGDSALYLCASSLYSFQETQYFGPGTRLLVL.

V usage is TRBV10-3 and J usage is TRBJ2-3; weak D call: TRBD2 (6 bases). The V gene's germline CDR1 is ENHRY and CDR2 SYGVKD. The CDR3 has 14 residues. Trimming shortened V by 3 bases and J by 1 base, and 8 bases separated the two germline ends. The CDR3 nucleotides are TGTGCCATCAGTGACGGCGGGGGCACAGATACGCAGTATTTT. Protein: CAISDGGGTDTQYF.

The chain joins TRBV10-2 to TRBJ2-1; TRBD2 matches 8 bases. The CDR3 is 14 amino acids. Germline V gene lookup returns CDR1 WSHSY and CDR2 SAAADI. The V segment lost 6 bases and the J segment 9 bases; nucleotides outside the gene matches: 10. This chain's CDR3 is CASRKTSAGGEQFF. The CDR3 DNA sequence: TGCGCCAGCAGGAAGACTAGCGCGGGGGGTGAGCAGTTCTTC.

This chain connects TRBV7-9 to TRBJ2-5; 10 bases align to TRBD1. V lost 4 bases and J lost 5; bases outside the gene matches: 10. Looked up from germline, CDR1 is SEHNR and CDR2 is FQNEAQ (reference sequence). The CDR3 has 16 amino acids. This CDR3 reads CASSSKGQGILETQYF. CDR3 DNA sequence: TGTGCCAGCAGCTCCAAGGGACAGGGGATCTTGGAGACCCAGTACTTC.

The chain carries TRBV6-5 and TRBJ1-2, with D possibly being TRBD1 (6 bases). The CDR3 covers 15 residues. Germline CDR1 MNHEY, CDR2 SVGAGI. V lost 8 bases and J lost 4, with 20 bases in between. The CDR3 is CASSYLGGGAYGYTF. For the CDR3, the DNA is TGTGCCAGCTCTTATCTGGGTGGGGGGGCCTATGGCTACACCTTC.

This clone is a singleton in its sample. The V and J genes are TRBV28 and TRBJ2-3, with D possibly matching TRBD1 (5 bases). Germline values: CDR1 MDHEN, CDR2 SYDVKM. CDR3 size: 13 residues. V dropped 5 bases and J dropped 2 bases, with 8 bases sitting between them. Here the CDR3 reads CASSEGATDTQYF. The CDR3, as DNA: TGTGCCAGCAGTGAAGGGGCCACAGATACGCAGTATTTT.

This clone was counted a few times. CDR3 in DNA: TGCAGCGTTTCCCCCCCCGGTCTTTCGGCAGATACGCAGTATTTT. This codes for CSVSPPGLSADTQYF. The chain couples TRBV29-1 to TRBJ2-3; D unclear. Between the trimmed V and J ends, which lost 5 bases and 4 bases, there was a span of 19 bases. The CDR3 is 15 amino acids. From germline, CDR1 is SQVTM and CDR2 ANQGSEA.

This sequence joins TRBV27 and TRBJ2-1; 8 positions agree with TRBD2. Trimming took 2 bases from V and 7 from J; bases not matched to a gene: 7. The germline V gene has CDR1 MNHEY and CDR2 SMNVEV (reference sequence). This CDR3 spans 15 amino acids. The CDR3 sequence: CASSLRRGARNEQFF. CDR3 bases: TGTGCCAGCAGTTTACGGCGGGGGGCCCGGAATGAGCAGTTCTTC.